A single sample is the source of the 2 T cell receptor beta chains below, sequenced in a study of CD8 T cells in ankylosing spondylitis. Study findings and constraints: In ankylosing spondylitis blood, a motif of roughly eight highly homologous TCR beta variants appeared characteristic.

No antigen has been assigned to these receptors. TCRdb reprocessed the 5' RACE reads with MiXCR, giving one entry per CDR3 protein. The table shows about 540,000 distinct CDR3 sequences, with more than 9.5% occurring only once. The specimen sequenced was blood, either unsorted or a sorted T cell fraction (not recorded which). The source of these receptors is a male donor with ankylosing spondylitis.

The J gene is TRBJ2-4, the V gene TRBV4-1; no clear D gene. In germline, CDR1 is MGHRA, CDR2 YSYEKL. The CDR3 is 17 residues long. Trimming took off 1 base at V and 0 bases at J, with 13 bases between the two ends. The CDR3 sequence is CASSQVPVALAKNIQYF. The CDR3 region has the DNA TGCGCCAGCAGCCAAGTGCCGGTCGCTCTAGCCAAAAACATTCAGTACTTC.

The gene calls are TRBV7-9 and TRBJ1-2, with D uncertain. V was cut by 0 bases and J by 0 bases, with 8 bases left in between. The CDR3 is 15 amino acids. Looked up from germline, CDR1 is SEHNR and CDR2 is FQNEAQ (reference sequence). The CDR3 bases are TGTGCCAGCAGCTTAGCGTTGGGTCCTAACTATGGCTACACCTTC. It translates to CASSLALGPNYGYTF.